Listed here are 13 T cell receptor beta chains from one sample, sequenced in a study of post-analysis software for immune sequencing data. Regarding the study as a whole: Four or five TRBV segments were more frequent in patients than controls; TRBV5-6, TRBV5-1 and TRBV20-1 belonged to this group.

These receptors' antigens are unknown. Each TCR beta cDNA library carried unique molecular identifiers. One entry per CDR3 protein, called by TCRdb with MiXCR from the PCR reads. The sample includes roughly 430,000 distinct CDR3 sequences, roughly 38% seen only once; the top ten take around 8%. The sample consisted of blood. These receptor sequences come from a girl aged 2 to 9 with multiple sclerosis.

This clonotype turned up a few times. The chain combines TRBV12-3 or TRBV12-4 with TRBJ2-5; no clear D gene. This CDR3 spans 17 amino acids. V lost 4 bases and J 4 bases, leaving 22 bases between the germline ends. The CDR3 DNA follows: TGTGCCAGCAGTTCCCGTGGGAACAGAGGCATTTCAGAGACCCAGTACTTC. This codes for CASSSRGNRGISETQYF.

The chain couples TRBV5-1 to TRBJ2-1; 7 bases match TRBD2. Germline-derived CDR1 and CDR2 are SGHRS and YFSETQ. The CDR3 is made up of 12 amino acids. After removal of 3 bases from V and 15 bases from J, the junction contained 9 bases not matched to a gene. CDR3 region: CASSSAGPSLFF. The CDR3 DNA reads as TGCGCCAGCAGCTCAGCGGGGCCGAGTCTGTTCTTC.

The chain links TRBV4-1 to TRBJ2-7; the D call may be TRBD1 or TRBD2 (6 bases each). Germline V CDR1 and CDR2: MGHRA, YSYEKL. This CDR3 comprises 16 residues. Trimming stripped 1 base from V and 4 bases from J, with 17 bases between. The CDR3 sequence is CASSQVILGGGYEQYF. The CDR3 region has the DNA TGCGCCAGCAGCCAAGTAATCTTGGGGGGCGGTTACGAGCAGTACTTC.

This clonotype turned up a few times. V and J are TRBV27 and TRBJ1-2; no clear D. The CDR3 covers 13 residues. Per germline, CDR1 MNHEY and CDR2 SMNVEV (reference sequence). V was pared by 3 bases and J by 0 bases, with 5 bases between. Here the CDR3 DNA reads TGTGCCAGCAGTTTTTATTCTAACTATGGCTACACCTTC. Protein: CASSFYSNYGYTF.

The rearrangement uses TRBV24-1 and TRBJ2-7; 8 bases are a match to TRBD1. The assigned J gene may be wrong: the sequence end matches TRBJ2-5 better. This CDR3 region has 15 residues. CDR1 KGHDR and CDR2 SFDVKD come from the germline V gene. CDR3 protein: CATSDPQDREKTQYF. The CDR3, as DNA: TGTGCCACCAGTGATCCCCAGGACAGGGAAAAGACCCAGTACTTC.

This clonotype has just a few counts. This chain connects TRBV6-6 to TRBJ1-2, with TRBD1 matching over 8 bases. The CDR3 consists of 13 residues. Germline CDR1 and CDR2: MNHNY and SVGAGI (reference sequence). V dropped 5 bases and J dropped 3; count of bases not matched to a gene: 2. The DNA for the CDR3 is TGTGCCAGCAGTCGACAGGGGCACTATGGCTACACCTTC. It codes for CASSRQGHYGYTF.

The rearrangement uses TRBV21-1 and TRBJ1-1; the listed D gene, TRBD1, was not tested against the DNA. TRBV21-1 is termed a pseudogene. The CDR3 is 17 amino acids. The DNA of the CDR3 is TGTGCCAGCAGCAAACGACGAGTTGGACAGATTAACACTGAAGCTTTCTTT. It yields the protein CASSKRRVGQINTEAFF.

The rearrangement joins TRBV6-1 to TRBJ2-1; TRBD2 aligns across 7 bases. Trimming at V came to 2 bases and at J to 10 bases, leaving 8 bases not matched to a gene. CDR1 and CDR2 from the germline V gene are MNHNS and SASEGT. The CDR3 spans 14 residues. The CDR3 DNA reads as TGTGCCAGCAGTGAATGGGTAGCGGGCTTGGAGCAGTTCTTC. Its translation is CASSEWVAGLEQFF.

The chain links TRBV7-6 to TRBJ2-4, with 7 bases matching TRBD1. The DNA end is a closer match to TRBJ2-7, so the J assignment may be wrong. The CDR3 is 16 amino acids. CDR1 and CDR2 (germline): SGHVS, FNYEAQ. In nucleotides, the CDR3 is TGTGCCAGCAGCTTAGGACAGGGACCGTCAGTCTACGAGCAGTACTTC. This translates into CASSLGQGPSVYEQYF.

The CDR3 loop is CSVERDRESTDTQYF. The CDR3 nucleotides are TGCAGCGTTGAACGCGACAGGGAAAGCACAGATACGCAGTATTTT. The V gene is TRBV29-1, the J gene TRBJ2-3; TRBD1 agrees at 7 bases. Germline CDR1 and CDR2: SQVTM and ANQGSEA. The CDR3 has 15 amino acids. V trimming: 2 bases; J trimming: 0 bases; junction bases outside the gene matches: 5.

CDR3 protein: CATSAAIRGTDTQYF. The DNA of the CDR3 is TGTGCCACCAGTGCTGCCATCCGCGGGACAGATACGCAGTATTTT. The rearrangement links TRBV24-1 to TRBJ2-3; TRBD2 is a possible D gene (5 bases). The CDR3 has 15 residues. Deletions cut 5 bases from V and 3 bases from J, with 14 bases between. The germline gives CDR1 KGHDR, CDR2 SFDVKD.

This clonotype has only a few counts. The chain links TRBV7-6 to TRBJ2-1; TRBD2 agrees at 7 bases. This CDR3 region has 16 residues. V was pared by 2 bases and J by 2 bases, with 6 bases of the junction left unmatched. Germline loops: CDR1 SGHVS, CDR2 FNYEAQ. The CDR3 coding sequence is TGTGCCAGCAGCTTAATGGGGGGGGGACCCTACAATGAGCAGTTCTTC. It specifies CASSLMGGGPYNEQFF. The full variable domain, completed using reference TRBV7-6 and TRBJ2-1, is GAGVSQSPRYKVTKRGQDVALRCDPISGHVSLYWYRQALGQGPEFLTYFNYEAQQDKSGLPNDRFSAERPEGSISTLTIQRTEQRDSAMYRCASSLMGGGPYNEQFFGPGTRLTVL.

The chain links TRBV6-5 to TRBJ2-7; D uncertain. Looked up from germline, CDR1 is MNHEY and CDR2 is SVGAGI. V shed 7 bases and J shed 2 bases, with 6 bases lying between them. This CDR3 region has 11 residues. CDR3 in amino acids: CASNNAYEQYF. The CDR3 bases are TGTGCCAGCAACAACGCCTACGAGCAGTACTTC.